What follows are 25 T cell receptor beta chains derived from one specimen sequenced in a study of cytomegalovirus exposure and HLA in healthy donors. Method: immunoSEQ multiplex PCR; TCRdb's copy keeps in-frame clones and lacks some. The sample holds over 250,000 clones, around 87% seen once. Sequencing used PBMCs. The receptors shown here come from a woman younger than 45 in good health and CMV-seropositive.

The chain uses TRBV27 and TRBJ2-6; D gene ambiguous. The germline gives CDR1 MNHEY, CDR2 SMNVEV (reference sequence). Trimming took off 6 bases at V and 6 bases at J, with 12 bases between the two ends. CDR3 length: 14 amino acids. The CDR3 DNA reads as TGTGCCAGCAGCTGGGGTGTTGAGGCCAACGTCCTGACTTTC. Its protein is CASSWGVEANVLTF.

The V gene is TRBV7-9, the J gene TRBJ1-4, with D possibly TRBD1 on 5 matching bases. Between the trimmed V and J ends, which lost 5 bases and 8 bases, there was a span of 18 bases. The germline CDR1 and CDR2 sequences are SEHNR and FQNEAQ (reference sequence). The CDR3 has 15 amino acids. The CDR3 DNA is TGTGCCAGCAGCATAGGGACGGACAAAGACGAAAAACTGTTTTTT. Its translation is CASSIGTDKDEKLFF. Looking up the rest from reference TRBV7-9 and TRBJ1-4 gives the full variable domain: DTGVSQNPRHKITKRGQNVTFRCDPISEHNRLYWYRQTLGQGPEFLTYFQNEAQLEKSRLLSDRFSAERPKGSFSTLEIQRTEQGDSAMYLCASSIGTDKDEKLFFGSGTQLSVL.

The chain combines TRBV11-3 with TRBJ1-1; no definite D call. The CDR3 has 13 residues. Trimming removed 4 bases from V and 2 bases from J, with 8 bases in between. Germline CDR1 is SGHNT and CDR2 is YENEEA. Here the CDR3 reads CASSSRANTEAFF. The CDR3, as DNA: TGTGCCAGCAGCTCCCGGGCTAACACTGAAGCTTTCTTT. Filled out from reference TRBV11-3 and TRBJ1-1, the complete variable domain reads EAGVVQSPRYKIIEKKQPVAFWCNPISGHNTLYWYLQNLGQGPELLIRYENEEAVDDSQLPKDRFSAERLKGVDSTLKIQPAELGDSAVYLCASSSRANTEAFFGQGTRLTVV.

The CDR3 DNA reads as TGTGCCTGGAAACAGGGGACCACCGGGGAGCTGTTTTTT. It codes for CAWKQGTTGELFF. The chain joins TRBV30 to TRBJ2-2; 7 bases align to TRBD1. In germline, CDR1 is GTSNPN, CDR2 SVGIG (reference sequence). The length of the CDR3 is 13 residues. The junction had 3 bases not matched to a gene; V was cut back by 4 bases and J by 4 bases. The full variable domain, with the rest looked up from reference TRBV30 and TRBJ2-2, is SQTIHQWPATLVQPVGSPLSLECTVEGTSNPNLYWYRQAAGRGLQLLFYSVGIGQISSEVPQNLSASRPQDRQFILSSKKLLLSDSGFYLCAWKQGTTGELFFGEGSRLTVL.

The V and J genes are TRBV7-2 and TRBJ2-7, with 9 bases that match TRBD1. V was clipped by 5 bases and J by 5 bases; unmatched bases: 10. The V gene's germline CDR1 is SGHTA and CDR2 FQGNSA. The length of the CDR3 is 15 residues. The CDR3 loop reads CASSLTGQGSNEQYF. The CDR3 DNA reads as TGTGCCAGCAGCCTGACGGGACAGGGAAGTAACGAGCAGTACTTC.

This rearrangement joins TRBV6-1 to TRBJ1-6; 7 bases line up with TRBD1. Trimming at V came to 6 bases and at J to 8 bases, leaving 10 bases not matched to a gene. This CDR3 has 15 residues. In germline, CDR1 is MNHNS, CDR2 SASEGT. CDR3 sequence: CASRRQGAWDSPLHF. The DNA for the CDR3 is TGTGCCAGCAGGAGACAGGGTGCGTGGGATTCACCCCTCCACTTT.

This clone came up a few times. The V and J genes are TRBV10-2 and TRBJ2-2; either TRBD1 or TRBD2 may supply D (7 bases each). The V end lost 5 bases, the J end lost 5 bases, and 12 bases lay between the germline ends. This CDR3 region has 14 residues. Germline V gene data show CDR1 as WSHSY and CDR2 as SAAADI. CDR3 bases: TGCGCCAGCAGTCCGCAGGGGGGGACCGGGGAGCTGTTTTTT. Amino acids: CASSPQGGTGELFF.

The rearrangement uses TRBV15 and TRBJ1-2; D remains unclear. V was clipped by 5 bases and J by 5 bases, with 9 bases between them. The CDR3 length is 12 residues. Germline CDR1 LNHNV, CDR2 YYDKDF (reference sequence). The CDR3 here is CATSVDRYGYTF. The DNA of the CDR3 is TGTGCCACCAGCGTAGATCGTTATGGCTACACCTTC.

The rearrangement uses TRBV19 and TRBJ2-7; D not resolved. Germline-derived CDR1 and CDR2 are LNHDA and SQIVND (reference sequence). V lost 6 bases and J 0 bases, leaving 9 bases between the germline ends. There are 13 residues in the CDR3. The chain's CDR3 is CASRTLDSYEQYF. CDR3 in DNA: TGTGCCAGTAGAACACTGGACTCCTACGAGCAGTACTTC.

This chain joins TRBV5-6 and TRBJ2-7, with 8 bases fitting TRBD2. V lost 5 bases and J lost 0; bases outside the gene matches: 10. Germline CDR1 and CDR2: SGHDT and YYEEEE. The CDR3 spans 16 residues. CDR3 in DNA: TGTGCCAGCAGACATACTAGCGGACTCAGCTCCTACGAGCAGTACTTC. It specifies CASRHTSGLSSYEQYF.

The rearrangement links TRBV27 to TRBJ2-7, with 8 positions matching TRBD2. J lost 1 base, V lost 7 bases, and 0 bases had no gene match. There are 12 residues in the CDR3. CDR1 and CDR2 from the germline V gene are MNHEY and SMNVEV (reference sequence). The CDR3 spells CASTSGSYEQYF. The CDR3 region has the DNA TGTGCCAGCACTAGCGGGTCCTACGAGCAGTACTTC.

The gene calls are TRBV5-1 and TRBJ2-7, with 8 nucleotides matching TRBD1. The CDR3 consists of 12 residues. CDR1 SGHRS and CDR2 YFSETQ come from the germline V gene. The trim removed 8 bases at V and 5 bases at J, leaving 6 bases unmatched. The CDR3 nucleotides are TGCGCCAGTGGACAGGGCAACCACGAGCAGTACTTC. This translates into CASGQGNHEQYF.

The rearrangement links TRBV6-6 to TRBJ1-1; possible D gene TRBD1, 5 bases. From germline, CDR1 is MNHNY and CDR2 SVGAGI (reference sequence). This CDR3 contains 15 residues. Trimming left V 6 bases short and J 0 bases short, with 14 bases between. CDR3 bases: TGTGCCAGCAGCCCCCAGGGCCTCATGAACACTGAAGCTTTCTTT. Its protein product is CASSPQGLMNTEAFF.

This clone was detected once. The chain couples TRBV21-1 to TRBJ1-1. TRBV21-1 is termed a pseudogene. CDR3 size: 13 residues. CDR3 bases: TGTGCCAGCAGCAAAGGCATGAACACTGAAGCTTTCTTT. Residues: CASSKGMNTEAFF.

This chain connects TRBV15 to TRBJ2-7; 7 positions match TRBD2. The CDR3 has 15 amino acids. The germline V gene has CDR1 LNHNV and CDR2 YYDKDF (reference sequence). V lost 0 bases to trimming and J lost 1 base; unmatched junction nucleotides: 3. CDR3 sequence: CATSRDQRGSYEQYF. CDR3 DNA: TGTGCCACCAGCAGAGATCAGCGGGGTTCCTACGAGCAGTACTTC.

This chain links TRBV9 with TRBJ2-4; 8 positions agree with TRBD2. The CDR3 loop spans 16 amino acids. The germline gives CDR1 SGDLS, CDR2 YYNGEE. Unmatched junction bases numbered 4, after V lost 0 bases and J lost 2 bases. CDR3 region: CASSVAIAGTKNIQYF. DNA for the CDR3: TGTGCCAGCAGCGTAGCAATAGCGGGGACCAAAAACATTCAGTACTTC.

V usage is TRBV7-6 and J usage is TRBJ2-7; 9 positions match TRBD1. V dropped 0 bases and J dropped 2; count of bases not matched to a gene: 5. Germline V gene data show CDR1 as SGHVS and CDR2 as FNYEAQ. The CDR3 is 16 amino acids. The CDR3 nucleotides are TGTGCCAGCAGCTTAGCCACGGGGACAGGGACCTACGAGCAGTACTTC. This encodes CASSLATGTGTYEQYF.

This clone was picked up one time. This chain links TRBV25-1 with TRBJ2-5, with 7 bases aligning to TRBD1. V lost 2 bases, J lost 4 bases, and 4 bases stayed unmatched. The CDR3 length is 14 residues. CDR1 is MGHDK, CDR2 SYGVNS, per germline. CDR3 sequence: CASSETGEGETQYF. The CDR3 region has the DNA TGTGCCAGCAGTGAAACAGGGGAAGGAGAGACCCAGTACTTC.

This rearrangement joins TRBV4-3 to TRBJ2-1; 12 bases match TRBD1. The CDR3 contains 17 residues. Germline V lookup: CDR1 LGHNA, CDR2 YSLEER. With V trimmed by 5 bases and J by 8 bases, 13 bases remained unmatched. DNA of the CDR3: TGCGCCAGCAGCGACCCCTCCGGGACAGGGGGCGCGCATGAGCAGTTCTTC. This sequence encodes CASSDPSGTGGAHEQFF.

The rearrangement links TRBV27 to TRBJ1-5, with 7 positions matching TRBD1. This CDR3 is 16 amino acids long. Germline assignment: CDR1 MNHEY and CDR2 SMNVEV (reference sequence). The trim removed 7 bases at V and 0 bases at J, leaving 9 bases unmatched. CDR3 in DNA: TGTGCCAGCATCAGGGGGATGGTCTATAGCAATCAGCCCCAGCATTTT. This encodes CASIRGMVYSNQPQHF.

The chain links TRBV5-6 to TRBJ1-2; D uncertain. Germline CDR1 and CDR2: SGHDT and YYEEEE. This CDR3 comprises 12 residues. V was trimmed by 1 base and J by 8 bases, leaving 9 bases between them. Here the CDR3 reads CASSLWSGGYTF. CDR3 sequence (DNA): TGTGCCAGCAGCTTGTGGTCGGGCGGCTACACCTTC. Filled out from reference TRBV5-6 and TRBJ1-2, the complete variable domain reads DAGVTQSPTHLIKTRGQQVTLRCSPKSGHDTVSWYQQALGQGPQFIFQYYEEEERQRGNFPDRFSGHQFPNYSSELNVNALLLGDSALYLCASSLWSGGYTFGSGTRLTVV.

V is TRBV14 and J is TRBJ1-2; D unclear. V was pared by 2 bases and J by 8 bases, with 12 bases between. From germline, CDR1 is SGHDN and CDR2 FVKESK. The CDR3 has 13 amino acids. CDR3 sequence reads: CASSQLVHLGYTF. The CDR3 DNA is TGTGCCAGCAGCCAACTGGTCCATTTAGGCTACACCTTC.

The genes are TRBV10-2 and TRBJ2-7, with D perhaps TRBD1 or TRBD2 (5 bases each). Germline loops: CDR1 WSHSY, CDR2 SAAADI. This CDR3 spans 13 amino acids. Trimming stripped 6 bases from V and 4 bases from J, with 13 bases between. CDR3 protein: CASRRDGTYEQYF. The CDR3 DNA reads TGCGCCAGCAGACGGGACGGGACGTACGAGCAGTACTTC.

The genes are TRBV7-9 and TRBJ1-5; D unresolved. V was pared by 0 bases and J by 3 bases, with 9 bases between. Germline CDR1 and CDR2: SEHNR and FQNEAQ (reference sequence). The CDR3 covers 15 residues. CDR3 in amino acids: CASSLAVGNNQPQHF. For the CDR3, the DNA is TGTGCCAGCAGCTTAGCGGTTGGTAACAATCAGCCCCAGCATTTT.

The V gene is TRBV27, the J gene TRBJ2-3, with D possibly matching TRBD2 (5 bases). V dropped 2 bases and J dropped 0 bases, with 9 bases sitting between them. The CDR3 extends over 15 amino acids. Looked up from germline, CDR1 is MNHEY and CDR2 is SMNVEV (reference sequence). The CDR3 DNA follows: TGTGCCAGCAGTTTAGACTACCCTAGCACAGATACGCAGTATTTT. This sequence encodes CASSLDYPSTDTQYF.